The 26 T cell receptor beta chains listed next were all sequenced from one sample in a study of shared clonotypes between healthy human individuals. Using immunoSEQ multiplex PCR, the repertoire was profiled, and TCRdb retains in-frame clones only, with some absent. The table records about 960,000 clones, 60% to 85% of them present only once. The sample was memory CD4+ T cells sorted from blood. The subset here: CD45RA-negative fraction. The receptor source for this set is a man between 18 and 29 years old in good health.

The V gene is TRBV29-1, the J gene TRBJ2-7; perhaps TRBD1 as D (6 bases). CDR3 length: 13 amino acids. CDR1 is SQVTM and CDR2 is ANQGSEA in the germline V gene. Between the trimmed V and J ends, which lost 6 bases and 6 bases, there was a span of 18 bases. The CDR3 loop reads CSVRDRLAGEQYF. CDR3 in DNA: TGCAGCGTCAGAGACAGGCTGGCGGGCGAGCAGTACTTC.

The chain employs TRBV4-3 and TRBJ2-3; 8 nucleotides agree with TRBD2. This CDR3 contains 15 residues. The ends lost 5 bases at V and 2 bases at J; junction bases unmatched: 6. CDR1 LGHNA and CDR2 YSLEER come from the germline V gene. CDR3 sequence reads: CASSNVAGNTDTQYF. As DNA, the CDR3 is TGCGCCAGCAGCAACGTAGCGGGGAACACAGATACGCAGTATTTT.

The chain is built from TRBV10-3 and TRBJ2-3; 8 positions match TRBD1. From germline, CDR1 is ENHRY and CDR2 SYGVKD. This CDR3 comprises 15 residues. V shed 11 bases and J 1 base; nucleotides not matched to a gene: 11. Here the CDR3 reads CAARGQGKGTDTQYF. CDR3 sequence (DNA): TGTGCCGCCAGGGGGCAGGGTAAGGGCACAGATACGCAGTATTTT.

The V call is TRBV9, the J call TRBJ2-7; TRBD2 matches 11 bases. This CDR3 has 15 amino acids. CDR1 SGDLS and CDR2 YYNGEE come from the germline V gene. With 4 bases clipped from V and 2 bases from J, the junction kept 5 bases outside the gene matches. The CDR3 DNA reads as TGTGCCAGCAGCCCGCGACTAGCGGGGCCCTACGAGCAGTACTTC. Translating gives CASSPRLAGPYEQYF.

CDR3 in amino acids: CASSLGPRGNNSPLHF. CDR3 coding DNA: TGTGCCAGCAGCTTAGGGCCCCGGGGGAATAATTCACCCCTCCACTTT. The V gene is TRBV7-3, the J gene TRBJ1-6, with D maybe TRBD1 (5 bases). The germline CDR1 and CDR2 sequences are SGHTA and FQGTGA. This CDR3 is built from 16 residues. The V end was cut by 2 bases, the J end by 5 bases, with 13 bases between.

The chain has TRBV2 and TRBJ2-6; 11 positions match TRBD2. Germline assignment: CDR1 SNHLY and CDR2 FYNNEI. This CDR3 has 17 amino acids. V trimming: 6 bases; J trimming: 0 bases; junction bases outside the gene matches: 4. CDR3 DNA: TGTGCCAGCAGATTACTAGCGGGGGCCTCTGGGGCCAACGTCCTGACTTTC. Residues: CASRLLAGASGANVLTF.

The V and J genes are TRBV29-1 and TRBJ2-1; the D is unclear. Germline CDR1 reads SQVTM; CDR2 reads ANQGSEA. The CDR3 has 15 amino acids. V was pared by 4 bases and J by 2 bases, with 15 bases between. The CDR3 here is CSVGTSTYTYNEQFF. The CDR3 DNA follows: TGCAGCGTTGGGACCTCTACATACACCTACAATGAGCAGTTCTTC.

The chain employs TRBV28 and TRBJ1-4; 7 bases fit TRBD1. The CDR3 sequence is 16 residues long. The V gene end was trimmed by 5 bases and the J gene end by 0 bases; junction bases not matched to a gene: 6. CDR1 and CDR2 (germline): MDHEN, SYDVKM. CDR3 sequence (DNA): TGTGCCAGCAGTCCCGCCGGGACAGCAACTAATGAAAAACTGTTTTTT. It translates to CASSPAGTATNEKLFF.

The CDR3 spells CASSILRTSGGGEQFF. The CDR3 region has the DNA TGTGCCAGTAGTATCCTCCGGACTAGCGGGGGCGGTGAGCAGTTCTTC. V is TRBV19 and J is TRBJ2-1; 13 positions agree with TRBD2. The V gene's germline CDR1 is LNHDA and CDR2 SQIVND (reference sequence). Trimming took 3 bases from V and 9 from J; bases not matched to a gene: 8. The CDR3 has 16 residues.

This chain connects TRBV19 to TRBJ1-5; D is undetermined. Trimming took 1 base from V and 9 from J, leaving 10 bases between them. Per germline, CDR1 LNHDA and CDR2 SQIVND (reference sequence). The CDR3 runs to 13 residues. The CDR3 region is CASSIGSTGPQHF. The CDR3 nucleotides read TGTGCCAGTAGTATAGGCAGCACGGGGCCCCAGCATTTT.

The gene calls are TRBV7-2 and TRBJ2-7, with 11 bases fitting TRBD2. Germline CDR1 is SGHTA and CDR2 is FQGNSA. There are 16 residues in the CDR3. With 1 base clipped from V and 3 bases from J, the junction kept 5 bases outside the gene matches. Here the CDR3 reads CASSLGTSGFLYEQYF. The DNA of the CDR3 is TGTGCCAGCAGCTTAGGGACTAGCGGGTTTCTCTACGAGCAGTACTTC.

The genes are TRBV12-5 and TRBJ2-2, with D possibly matching TRBD2 (5 bases). Germline loops: CDR1 LGHNT, CDR2 FRNRAP. V lost 2 bases, J lost 0 bases, and 10 bases lay in between. This CDR3 is built from 16 residues. CDR3 bases: TGTGCTAGTGGTTTGATCGTGGGAGCGAACACCGGGGAGCTGTTTTTT. Translated, it gives CASGLIVGANTGELFF.

The chain recombines TRBV10-3 with TRBJ2-5; D gene unclear. The germline V and J ends were trimmed by 8 bases and 1 base, with 8 bases remaining between them. The CDR3 has 12 amino acids. The germline V gene has CDR1 ENHRY and CDR2 SYGVKD. The chain's CDR3 is CAIGAPQETQYF. In DNA form, the CDR3 reads TGTGCCATCGGTGCCCCCCAAGAGACCCAGTACTTC.

The chain joins TRBV6-1 to TRBJ2-4; D remains unclear. Germline values: CDR1 MNHNS, CDR2 SASEGT. Between the trimmed V and J ends, which lost 4 bases and 0 bases, there was a span of 10 bases. CDR3 length equals 15 residues. The CDR3 is CASSGLELAKNIQYF. CDR3 DNA: TGTGCCAGCAGTGGACTGGAACTAGCCAAAAACATTCAGTACTTC.

This clone was seen once. The chain combines TRBV7-2 with TRBJ2-5, with a possible D match to TRBD1 (6 bases). The ends were cut back, 5 bases at V and 7 bases at J, with 26 bases in the middle. The germline V gene has CDR1 SGHTA and CDR2 FQGNSA. The CDR3 loop spans 17 amino acids. The CDR3 region is CASSNVAGETGRGTQYF. CDR3 DNA sequence: TGTGCCAGCAGCAATGTAGCTGGCGAGACAGGCCGTGGGACCCAGTACTTC.

The chain combines TRBV27 with TRBJ2-2; 7 positions agree with TRBD1. The germline V gene encodes CDR1 MNHEY and CDR2 SMNVEV (reference sequence). Unmatched junction bases numbered 6, after V lost 7 bases and J lost 4 bases. The length of the CDR3 is 14 residues. In DNA form, the CDR3 reads TGTGCCAGCATGAGGGGGCAGGGCACCGGGGAGCTGTTTTTT. Amino acids: CASMRGQGTGELFF.

The chain combines TRBV10-1 with TRBJ2-1, with 8 bases identical to TRBD2. The V gene end was trimmed by 6 bases and the J gene end by 5 bases; junction bases not matched to a gene: 9. CDR3 size: 15 residues. The germline V gene encodes CDR1 WNHNN and CDR2 SYGVQD (reference sequence). The chain's CDR3 is CASSLTGTRDNEQFF. The CDR3 DNA sequence: TGCGCCAGCAGCCTGACCGGGACTAGAGACAATGAGCAGTTCTTC.

This chain joins TRBV30 and TRBJ1-2; perhaps TRBD1 as D (6 bases). V lost 3 bases, J lost 2 bases, and 22 bases lay in between. This CDR3 has 17 amino acids. CDR1 and CDR2 (germline): GTSNPN, SVGIG (reference sequence). CDR3 sequence: CAWRGTRKQGSNYGYTF. The CDR3 bases are TGTGCCTGGAGAGGGACGAGAAAACAGGGATCCAACTATGGCTACACCTTC.

This clone showed up just a few times. This chain uses TRBV5-6 with TRBJ1-2, with D possibly matching TRBD1 (6 bases). The CDR3 runs 14 residues. Trimming took off 4 bases at V and 0 bases at J, with 10 bases between the two ends. The germline V gene encodes CDR1 SGHDT and CDR2 YYEEEE. The CDR3 DNA follows: TGTGCCAGCAGCGTGGACAGTTCTAACTATGGCTACACCTTC. This encodes CASSVDSSNYGYTF. The full variable domain, completed using reference TRBV5-6 and TRBJ1-2, is DAGVTQSPTHLIKTRGQQVTLRCSPKSGHDTVSWYQQALGQGPQFIFQYYEEEERQRGNFPDRFSGHQFPNYSSELNVNALLLGDSALYLCASSVDSSNYGYTFGSGTRLTVV.

The genes are TRBV10-3 and TRBJ2-2; D is ambiguous. This CDR3 comprises 16 residues. The V gene lost 9 bases and the J gene lost 0 bases, with 17 bases spanning the gap. CDR1 is ENHRY, CDR2 SYGVKD, per germline. CDR3 loop: CAIANKVAANTGELFF. DNA for the CDR3: TGTGCCATAGCGAATAAGGTAGCCGCGAACACCGGGGAGCTGTTTTTT.

The V and J genes are TRBV5-6 and TRBJ1-2; TRBD1 matches at 10 bases. From germline, CDR1 is SGHDT and CDR2 YYEEEE. The V and J ends lost 4 bases and 4 bases, in that order; junction bases with no gene match: 4. The CDR3 has 14 amino acids. This chain's CDR3 is CASSEGQGTYGYTF. In DNA, the CDR3 is TGTGCCAGCAGCGAGGGACAGGGGACCTATGGCTACACCTTC.

The chain joins TRBV5-4 to TRBJ2-7; 10 nucleotides align to TRBD1. The CDR3 has 15 residues. Trimming removed 4 bases from V and 0 bases from J; junction bases left unmatched: 4. The V gene's germline CDR1 is SGHNT and CDR2 YYREEE (reference sequence). In DNA form, the CDR3 reads TGTGCCAGCAGCCCGGGGACAGGGGTCTCCTACGAGCAGTACTTC. Encoded protein: CASSPGTGVSYEQYF.

The V gene is TRBV30, the J gene TRBJ1-1; D unresolved. The length of the CDR3 is 12 residues. V was clipped by 5 bases and J by 4 bases, with 11 bases between them. Germline lookup yields CDR1 GTSNPN and CDR2 SVGIG (reference sequence). The CDR3 sequence is CAWGRAFTEAFF. The CDR3 DNA reads as TGTGCCTGGGGGAGGGCCTTCACTGAAGCTTTCTTT.

This clone was observed a handful of times. The sample contains more than one DNA sequence encoding this CDR3. The chain couples TRBV30 to TRBJ2-7, with no clear D. CDR3 size: 12 residues. V lost 0 bases and J 3 bases, leaving 6 bases between the germline ends. Germline CDR1 GTSNPN, CDR2 SVGIG (reference sequence). The CDR3 bases are TGTGCCTGGAGTGTACGAGGCTACGAGCAGTACTTC. Residues: CAWSVRGYEQYF.

V gene TRBV6-5 combines with J gene TRBJ1-2; tentatively, D is TRBD1 (5 bases). V dropped 0 bases and J dropped 8 bases, with 10 bases sitting between them. CDR3 length: 13 residues. CDR1 MNHEY and CDR2 SVGAGI come from the germline V gene. The CDR3 here is CASSYSSRDGYTF. CDR3 DNA: TGTGCCAGCAGTTACTCGAGCAGGGACGGCTACACCTTC.

Points on this clone: The identical CDR3 is also encoded by other nucleotide sequences in the sample. This sequence joins TRBV7-2 and TRBJ1-1; D gene uncertain. This CDR3 is built from 13 residues. CDR1 and CDR2 (germline): SGHTA, FQGNSA. V lost 2 bases and J 1 base, leaving 5 bases between the germline ends. In DNA form, the CDR3 reads TGTGCCAGCAGCTTACGAGGGAACACTGAAGCTTTCTTT. Translated, it gives CASSLRGNTEAFF.